This entry lists 11 T cell receptor delta chains sequenced from one sample in a study of human gamma delta and Vdelta1 T cells. Their target antigens are unknown. TCRdb fed the PCR reads into CATT to redo clone calling. This sample has 13,000 or so delta-chain clones, with roughly 53% found just once. The sample was Vdelta1 gamma-delta T cells from blood grown in culture (DOT cells). These receptors all come from a human donor in good health.

The chain combines TRDV1 with TRDJ1; TRDD3 agrees at 8 bases. CDR3 size: 17 residues. Germline loops: CDR1 TSWWSYY, CDR2 QGS. With V trimmed by 3 bases and J by 2 bases, 11 bases remained unmatched. In DNA form, the CDR3 reads TGTGCTCTTGGGGACCGGGTGCGGGGGATAATTACCGATAAACTCATCTTT. As protein: CALGDRVRGIITDKLIF.

V is TRDV1 and J is TRDJ1, with 9 bases identical to TRDD2. Germline trimming cut 3 bases from V and 1 base from J; bases unmatched to any gene: 12. From germline, CDR1 is TSWWSYY and CDR2 QGS. This CDR3 region has 18 residues. CDR3 residues: CALGELLPTLGSTDKLIF. For the CDR3, the DNA is TGTGCTCTTGGGGAGCTCCTTCCTACCCTGGGGTCCACCGATAAACTCATCTTT.

The chain is built from TRDV1 and TRDJ1, with TRDD3 identical over 10 bases. V trimming: 0 bases; J trimming: 0 bases; junction bases outside the gene matches: 37. Germline V gene lookup returns CDR1 TSWWSYY and CDR2 QGS. The CDR3 consists of 28 residues. The CDR3 DNA reads TGTGCTCTTGGGGAACTCAGGATTCCGAGTCTTTTCGGTGTTGAACTGGTGGGGGATACTCGGTACACCGATAAACTCATCTTT. Protein sequence: CALGELRIPSLFGVELVGDTRYTDKLIF.

This chain uses TRDV1 with TRDJ1, with 8 bases that match TRDD3. Germline V gene sequence: CDR1 TSWWSYY, CDR2 QGS. The CDR3 is 18 amino acids. The V gene end was trimmed by 2 bases and the J gene end by 14 bases; junction bases not matched to a gene: 25. The CDR3 loop is CALGEGPQFPGYTGGLIF. DNA of the CDR3: TGTGCTCTTGGGGAAGGTCCCCAATTCCCGGGCTATACTGGGGGCTTGATCTTT.

A few counts support this clone. The chain links TRDV1 to TRDJ1; 9 bases are a match to TRDD3. The CDR3 loop spans 22 amino acids. The germline V gene encodes CDR1 TSWWSYY and CDR2 QGS. With V trimmed by 0 bases and J by 7 bases, 27 bases remained unmatched. The CDR3 sequence: CALGELPSPKASGGSLPLKLIF. CDR3 coding DNA: TGTGCTCTTGGGGAACTTCCGTCACCTAAGGCTTCTGGGGGATCCCTGCCCCTTAAACTCATCTTT.

In its sample, this clone was seen a few times. The DNA is left out, because the CDR3 cannot be placed on it with certainty; the CDR3 is given as TCRdb lists it. This rearrangement joins TRDV1 to TRDJ1; the table's D gene call, TRDD3, was not cross checked with the DNA. Looked up from germline, CDR1 is TSWWSYY and CDR2 is QGS. Including both end residues, the CDR3 is 23 amino acids long. The CDR3 region is CALGEPLGPSLGDIRTYTDKLIF.

V and J are TRDV1 and TRDJ1; 9 nucleotides align to TRDD3. The CDR3 runs to 23 residues. With 0 bases clipped from V and 0 bases from J, the junction kept 23 bases outside the gene matches. Germline CDR1 reads TSWWSYY; CDR2 reads QGS. The DNA of the CDR3 is TGTGCTCTTGGGGAACTAAGAGTCCTACGTCGGGACTGGGGGACCTTTTACACCGATAAACTCATCTTT. This translates into CALGELRVLRRDWGTFYTDKLIF.

Within the sample, this clone is medium-sized. The chain links TRDV1 to TRDJ1; 11 bases map to TRDD3. CDR3 length equals 20 residues. Trimming removed 2 bases from V and 1 base from J; junction bases left unmatched: 15. The germline gives CDR1 TSWWSYY, CDR2 QGS. CDR3 DNA sequence: TGTGCTCTTGGGGAAACTCGGCTACTTTTGGGGGATACGCGCACCGATAAACTCATCTTT. It specifies CALGETRLLLGDTRTDKLIF.

The chain couples TRDV1 to TRDJ1; TRDD3 agrees at 8 bases. Germline V gene sequence: CDR1 TSWWSYY, CDR2 QGS. This CDR3 contains 19 residues. J was trimmed by 0 bases and V by 1 base; bases with no gene match: 13. The CDR3 loop reads CALGEPLREGYANTDKLIF. The DNA of the CDR3 is TGTGCTCTTGGGGAACCATTACGCGAGGGATACGCGAACACCGATAAACTCATCTTT.

The genes are TRDV1 and TRDJ1, with TRDD3 as a possible D gene (5 bases). V dropped 1 base and J dropped 0 bases, with 15 bases sitting between them. The length of the CDR3 is 17 residues. Germline V gene lookup returns CDR1 TSWWSYY and CDR2 QGS. The CDR3 region has the DNA TGTGCTCTTGGGGAACGTCCTGGGTTCCCGTACACCGATAAACTCATCTTT. Residues: CALGERPGFPYTDKLIF.

The chain employs TRDV1 and TRDJ1, with D maybe TRDD3 (5 bases). CDR3 size: 19 residues. The germline V and J ends were trimmed by 4 bases and 3 bases, with 27 bases remaining between them. The V gene's germline CDR1 is TSWWSYY and CDR2 QGS. The CDR3 region is CALGGAPLGTVNTSDKLIF. The CDR3 DNA follows: TGTGCTCTTGGGGGGGCCCCCCTTGGGACGGTGAATACGTCCGATAAACTCATCTTT.